Detailed here is one T cell receptor beta chain. Its antigen is currently unknown. The record originates from a study of T cells in Graves' hyperthyroidism and ophthalmopathy. Whole-study findings and limits: Blood samples included most of the expanded thyroid clonotypes exceeding 0.001. Separating ophthalmopathy from stable hyperthyroidism was achieved by a 13 V-J model.

Each diagnosis was grounded in clinical symptoms, serum thyroxine and TRAb, thyroid ultrasound, and orbital computed tomography. From RNA transcripts, TCR beta CDR3 regions were amplified. A set of HTBI primers served as the primers for a first-round RT-PCR of the TCR CDR3. TCRdb passed the multiplex PCR reads through MiXCR, listing each CDR3 protein once. The sample carries 500,000 to 650,000 distinct CDR3 sequences, about 14% recorded once. The germline gives CDR1 DFQATT, CDR2 SNEGSKA (reference sequence). The CDR3 loop spans 12 amino acids. The trim removed 4 bases at V and 6 bases at J, leaving 2 bases unmatched.

The TCR was taken from a woman aged 40 to 50 with Graves' hyperthyroidism. The material sequenced was blood. The chain joins TRBV20-1 to TRBJ1-5, with TRBD1 identical over 8 bases. CDR3 sequence: CSAMTGAQPQHF. CDR3 DNA: TGCAGTGCTATGACAGGGGCTCAGCCCCAGCATTTT.